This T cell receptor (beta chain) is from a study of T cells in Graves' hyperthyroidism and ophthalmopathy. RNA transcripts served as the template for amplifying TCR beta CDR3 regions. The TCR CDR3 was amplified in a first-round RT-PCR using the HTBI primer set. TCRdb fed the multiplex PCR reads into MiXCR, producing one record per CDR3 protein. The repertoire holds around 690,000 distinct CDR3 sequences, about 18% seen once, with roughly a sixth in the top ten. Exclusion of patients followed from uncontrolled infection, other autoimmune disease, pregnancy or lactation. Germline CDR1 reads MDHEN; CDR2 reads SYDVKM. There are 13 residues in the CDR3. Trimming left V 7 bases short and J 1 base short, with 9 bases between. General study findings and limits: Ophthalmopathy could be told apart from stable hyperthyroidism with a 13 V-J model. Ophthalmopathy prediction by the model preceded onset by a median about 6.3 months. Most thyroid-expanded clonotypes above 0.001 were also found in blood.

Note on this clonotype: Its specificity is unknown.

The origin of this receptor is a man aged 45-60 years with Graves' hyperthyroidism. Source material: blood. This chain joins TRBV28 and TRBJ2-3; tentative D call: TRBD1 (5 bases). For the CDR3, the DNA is TGTGCCAGCACGGCAGGGCGCACAGATACGCAGTATTTT. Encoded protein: CASTAGRTDTQYF.